Below, 14 T cell receptor beta chains from the same sample are listed, as sequenced in a study of T cell responses to AZD1222 COVID-19 vaccine. Libraries were prepared by immunoSEQ multiplex PCR; TCRdb keeps only in-frame clonotypes and omits some of them. The sample has over 85,000 clones, about 95% seen once. The sequencing here drew on peripheral blood, taken 28 days after the second AZD1222 dose. The receptors here all came from an adult who received the AZD1222 COVID-19 vaccine.

The V gene is TRBV7-9, the J gene TRBJ1-1; D uncertain. In germline, CDR1 is SEHNR, CDR2 FQNEAQ (reference sequence). The CDR3 length is 15 residues. V lost 5 bases and J lost 4, with 17 bases in between. In nucleotides, the CDR3 is TGTGCCAGCAGCATAAATTCTGTCCCCCCCACTGAAGCTTTCTTT. This gives the protein CASSINSVPPTEAFF.

V is TRBV19 and J is TRBJ2-5, with 10 nucleotides matching TRBD2. CDR1 is LNHDA and CDR2 is SQIVND in the germline V gene (reference sequence). CDR3 length: 16 amino acids. V dropped 1 base and J dropped 3; count of bases not matched to a gene: 5. CDR3 region: CASSIVLAGAEETQYF. As DNA, the CDR3 is TGTGCCAGTAGTATAGTCCTAGCGGGGGCCGAAGAGACCCAGTACTTC.

This chain joins TRBV6-5 and TRBJ1-5, with 8 bases identical to TRBD1. J was trimmed by 2 bases and V by 6 bases; bases with no gene match: 3. This CDR3 is 14 amino acids long. Germline V gene sequence: CDR1 MNHEY, CDR2 SVGAGI. The CDR3 region is CASRETGGNQPQHF. The CDR3, as DNA: TGTGCCAGCAGGGAGACAGGGGGCAATCAGCCCCAGCATTTT.

The V gene is TRBV18, the J gene TRBJ1-2; D gene ambiguous. Trimming shortened V by 1 base and J by 4 bases, and 19 bases separated the two germline ends. From germline, CDR1 is KGHSH and CDR2 LQKENI. The CDR3 spans 17 residues. CDR3 bases: TGTGCCAGCTCACCACTCGAAAGCCCTGACAAGAGCTATGGCTACACCTTC. Translation: CASSPLESPDKSYGYTF.

The chain recombines TRBV15 with TRBJ2-5, with 7 bases aligning to TRBD1. The length of the CDR3 is 17 residues. Germline V gene lookup returns CDR1 LNHNV and CDR2 YYDKDF (reference sequence). The V gene end was trimmed by 1 base and the J gene end by 2 bases; junction bases not matched to a gene: 10. CDR3 in amino acids: CATSRVVIRQGQETQYF. The CDR3, as DNA: TGTGCCACCAGCAGAGTTGTGATACGACAGGGTCAAGAGACCCAGTACTTC.

The chain uses TRBV14 and TRBJ2-7; D may correspond to TRBD1 or TRBD2 (5 bases each). The germline V and J ends were trimmed by 4 bases and 5 bases, with 12 bases remaining between them. Germline V lookup: CDR1 SGHDN, CDR2 FVKESK. This CDR3 has 13 amino acids. The CDR3 DNA is TGTGCCAGCAGCCCCCTCCGGGGCAACGAGCAGTACTTC. This codes for CASSPLRGNEQYF.

V is TRBV1 and J is TRBJ2-3; the D call in the table, TRBD2, was not verified against the DNA. TRBV1 is reported as a pseudogene. This CDR3 is 17 amino acids long. The CDR3 nucleotides are TGCACCAGCAGCCATGACTGGCGGGAGCTGAGTACAGATACGCAGTATTTT. Residues: CTSSHDWRELSTDTQYF.

The chain uses TRBV11-2 and TRBJ1-1, with D possibly being TRBD1 (5 bases). Germline V gene data show CDR1 as SGHAT and CDR2 as FQNNGV. V lost 1 base to trimming and J lost 0 bases, with 15 bases between them. The CDR3 consists of 17 residues. This CDR3 reads CASSLAPRGHLNTEAFF. CDR3 coding DNA: TGTGCCAGCAGCTTAGCCCCCCGAGGACATCTGAACACTGAAGCTTTCTTT.

The gene calls are TRBV5-6 and TRBJ1-1, with a weak D call TRBD1 (6 bases). Germline CDR1 and CDR2: SGHDT and YYEEEE. The CDR3 covers 16 residues. The V end lost 0 bases, the J end lost 1 base, and 13 bases lay between the germline ends. CDR3 DNA: TGTGCCAGCAGCTTGGGGGGGCATTTGACGAACACTGAAGCTTTCTTT. Residues: CASSLGGHLTNTEAFF.

DNA of the CDR3: TGTGCCAGCAGCTTGGGTGGACCTGGGCCAGCTTTCTTT. This sequence encodes CASSLGGPGPAFF. This chain links TRBV5-5 with TRBJ1-1, with no clear D. Per the germline V gene, CDR1 is SGHKS and CDR2 is YYEKEE (reference sequence). Trimming took 0 bases from V and 10 from J, leaving 13 bases between them. The CDR3 length is 13 residues. Looking up the rest from reference TRBV5-5 and TRBJ1-1 gives the full variable domain: DAGVTQSPTHLIKTRGQQVTLRCSPISGHKSVSWYQQVLGQGPQFIFQYYEKEERGRGNFPDRFSARQFPNYSSELNVNALLLGDSALYLCASSLGGPGPAFFGQGTRLTVV.

The chain recombines TRBV7-2 with TRBJ1-2, with 8 bases lining up with TRBD1. CDR3 length equals 13 residues. The germline V gene has CDR1 SGHTA and CDR2 FQGNSA. Trimming took 5 bases from V and 7 from J; bases not matched to a gene: 6. The CDR3 loop is CASSPDRDVGYTF. The CDR3 nucleotides read TGTGCCAGCAGCCCGGACAGGGACGTTGGCTACACCTTC. The full variable domain, in which reference TRBV7-2 and TRBJ1-2 provide the parts outside the CDR3, is GAGVSQSPSNKVTEKGKDVELRCDPISGHTALYWYRQSLGQGLEFLIYFQGNSAPDKSGLPSDRFSAERTGGSVSTLTIQRTQQEDSAVYLCASSPDRDVGYTFGSGTRLTVV.

V is TRBV6-5 and J is TRBJ1-3, with 8 bases matching TRBD1. The trim removed 0 bases at V and 8 bases at J, leaving 9 bases unmatched. The length of the CDR3 is 16 residues. Per the germline V gene, CDR1 is MNHEY and CDR2 is SVGAGI. The CDR3 DNA reads TGTGCCAGCAGTTACTCGATTTGGACAGGGAAGGACACCATATATTTT. Translated: CASSYSIWTGKDTIYF.

The chain carries TRBV6-4 and TRBJ1-1; D is unclear. There are 13 residues in the CDR3. CDR1 MRHNA and CDR2 SNTAGT come from the germline V gene. V lost 4 bases to trimming and J lost 4 bases, with 10 bases between them. CDR3 protein: CASSVVSGTEAFF. The DNA for the CDR3 is TGTGCCAGCAGTGTAGTATCCGGCACTGAAGCTTTCTTT.

This chain joins TRBV4-1 and TRBJ2-2, with 9 bases that match TRBD2. In germline, CDR1 is MGHRA, CDR2 YSYEKL. The CDR3 runs to 16 residues. V lost 5 bases to trimming and J lost 1 base; unmatched junction nucleotides: 5. CDR3: CASSSRSGGNTGELFF. The CDR3 DNA sequence: TGCGCCAGCAGCTCTCGTAGCGGGGGGAACACCGGGGAGCTGTTTTTT.